Below are 8 T cell receptor beta chains sequenced from a single sample in a study of blood T cell repertoires in COVID-19. The repertoire was sequenced with immunoSEQ multiplex PCR; TCRdb's copy has only in-frame clones and lacks some. This sample has over 150,000 clones, with roughly 84% found just once. The sequenced sample was peripheral blood. These receptors were collected from a man between 50 and 59 years old with COVID-19, enrolled during active disease.

J is TRBJ1-1 and V is TRBV6-5, with unresolved D. The germline V gene has CDR1 MNHEY and CDR2 SVGAGI. The CDR3 length is 16 residues. The V end was cut by 2 bases, the J end by 4 bases, with 17 bases between. The CDR3 sequence is CASSYHLTFRSTEAFF. Here the CDR3 DNA reads TGTGCCAGCAGTTACCACCTGACTTTCCGGAGCACTGAAGCTTTCTTT.

This sequence joins TRBV7-6 and TRBJ1-1, with a tentative D call TRBD1 (6 bases). Trimming took off 5 bases at V and 2 bases at J, with 12 bases between the two ends. The CDR3 totals 14 residues. CDR1 is SGHVS and CDR2 is FNYEAQ in the germline V gene. The CDR3 coding sequence is TGTGCCAGCAGCCAGGACAGATTTAACACTGAAGCTTTCTTT. This translates into CASSQDRFNTEAFF.

This chain connects TRBV20-1 to TRBJ2-5; 9 bases map to TRBD2. The CDR3 is 13 residues long. Per the germline V gene, CDR1 is DFQATT and CDR2 is SNEGSKA (reference sequence). Germline trimming cut 3 bases from V and 5 bases from J; bases unmatched to any gene: 4. The CDR3 sequence is CSASSGGMETQYF. In DNA, the CDR3 is TGCAGTGCTAGTAGCGGGGGCATGGAGACCCAGTACTTC.

The genes are TRBV7-9 and TRBJ2-7, with D maybe TRBD1 (5 bases). Trimming took off 5 bases at V and 2 bases at J, with 13 bases between the two ends. CDR3 size: 14 residues. Per the germline V gene, CDR1 is SEHNR and CDR2 is FQNEAQ (reference sequence). The CDR3 DNA follows: TGTGCCAGCAGCCCTGGGGCTCCGGCCTACGAGCAGTACTTC. The encoded protein is CASSPGAPAYEQYF.

This chain joins TRBV6-1 and TRBJ2-7; TRBD1 aligns across 7 bases. Looked up from germline, CDR1 is MNHNS and CDR2 is SASEGT. Germline trimming cut 0 bases from V and 3 bases from J; bases unmatched to any gene: 8. The CDR3 is made up of 16 amino acids. The CDR3 coding sequence is TGTGCCAGCAGTGAAGCAAGGACAGGCACCCGCTACGAGCAGTACTTC. Translated: CASSEARTGTRYEQYF.

This clone appeared once. J is TRBJ2-2 and V is TRBV24-1; 8 positions match TRBD1. Germline assignment: CDR1 KGHDR and CDR2 SFDVKD. The trim removed 6 bases at V and 7 bases at J, leaving 9 bases unmatched. The CDR3 covers 15 residues. The CDR3 nucleotides are TGTGCCACCAGTCCTGGACAGGGAATTTACGGGGAGCTGTTTTTT. Its translation: CATSPGQGIYGELFF.

The rearrangement links TRBV30 to TRBJ1-1; D possibly corresponds to TRBD1 (6 bases). The CDR3 contains 14 residues. Germline V lookup: CDR1 GTSNPN, CDR2 SVGIG (reference sequence). Trimming left V 0 bases short and J 5 bases short, with 13 bases between. The CDR3 loop is CAWSVRIGQTEAFF. Here the CDR3 DNA reads TGTGCCTGGAGTGTACGAATAGGACAGACTGAAGCTTTCTTT. The complete variable domain, with remaining parts taken from reference TRBV30 and TRBJ1-1, reads SQTIHQWPATLVQPVGSPLSLECTVEGTSNPNLYWYRQAAGRGLQLLFYSVGIGQISSEVPQNLSASRPQDRQFILSSKKLLLSDSGFYLCAWSVRIGQTEAFFGQGTRLTVV.

This clone is a singleton in its sample. The genes are TRBV5-1 and TRBJ1-2, with D tentatively TRBD1 (5 bases). V was cut by 3 bases and J by 8 bases, with 17 bases left in between. The CDR3 is 14 residues long. Germline CDR1 reads SGHRS; CDR2 reads YFSETQ. The CDR3 protein is CASSYPRESQGYTF. In DNA, the CDR3 is TGCGCCAGCAGCTACCCCAGGGAATCTCAGGGCTACACCTTC.